This is a list of T cell receptor beta chains from one sample in a study of cytomegalovirus exposure and HLA in healthy donors. Libraries were prepared by immunoSEQ multiplex PCR; TCRdb keeps only in-frame clonotypes and omits some of them. The sample lists under 150,000 clones, 73% occurring once. Input material: PBMCs. The receptors derive from a woman between 40 and 55 years old in good health and CMV-seronegative. Each CDR3 is given without its conserved first and last residue. Fields, in order: CDR3 length, V gene, CDR3 protein.

len: 10
v_gene: TRBV29-1
CDR3aa: SVLRTGDGYT

len: 13
v_gene: TRBV2
CDR3aa: ASSGPVGGTDTQY

len: 17
v_gene: TRBV27
CDR3aa: ASSLGGRILLGANSPLH

len: 13
v_gene: TRBV4-2
CDR3aa: ASSQDSSRADGYT

len: 13
v_gene: TRBV5-4
CDR3aa: ASSEAGGLQDEQF

len: 11
v_gene: TRBV28
CDR3aa: ASTPRVSYGYT

len: 13
v_gene: TRBV2
CDR3aa: ASSEFGQLGETQY

len: 15
v_gene: TRBV4-1
CDR3aa: ASSTLRRKQGGYGYT

len: 13
v_gene: TRBV13
CDR3aa: ASSLTEYGSGGYT

len: 11
v_gene: TRBV11-3
CDR3aa: ASSLGVGTEAF

len: 9
v_gene: TRBV6-1
CDR3aa: ASSGAETQY

len: 11
v_gene: TRBV11-3
CDR3aa: ASSLLRDTEAF

len: 15
v_gene: TRBV5-1
CDR3aa: ASSLNPSTSGANVLT

len: 10
v_gene: TRBV10-3
CDR3aa: VISEDDRGAF

len: 8
v_gene: TRBV20-1
CDR3aa: SGQRNEQF

len: 9
v_gene: TRBV29-1
CDR3aa: SVQVNTEAF

len: 14
v_gene: TRBV9
CDR3aa: ASSPRTSGVAGELF

len: 14
v_gene: TRBV5-1
CDR3aa: ASSLPTGGTSGELF

len: 12
v_gene: TRBV19
CDR3aa: ASSPRQGSRPQH

len: 16
v_gene: TRBV23-1
CDR3aa: ASSQRLAGGPSTDTQY

len: 15
v_gene: TRBV7-9
CDR3aa: ASSLTFGVGGNTEAF

len: 13
v_gene: TRBV5-1
CDR3aa: ASSQVGANTGELF

len: 14
v_gene: TRBV5-1
CDR3aa: ASSLADRGVPGELF

len: 13
v_gene: TRBV28
CDR3aa: ASRSPSGGWHEQF

len: 14
v_gene: TRBV4-3
CDR3aa: ASSQGYRGNTGELF

len: 12
v_gene: TRBV15
CDR3aa: ATSVGTGTDTQY

len: 14
v_gene: TRBV5-4
CDR3aa: ASSLDPGQGNTEAF

len: 12
v_gene: TRBV7-9
CDR3aa: ASSLGGRAETQY

len: 12
v_gene: TRBV27
CDR3aa: ASSSTGLFYGYT

len: 14
v_gene: TRBV2
CDR3aa: ASSGRGLAGVETQY

len: 11
v_gene: TRBV27
CDR3aa: ASTYSAGGELF

len: 12
v_gene: TRBV4-1
CDR3aa: ASSQNRENYGYT

len: 14
v_gene: TRBV11-2
CDR3aa: ASSLWNREMNSPLH

len: 13
v_gene: TRBV9
CDR3aa: ASSPSGSSYNEQF

len: 11
v_gene: TRBV7-2
CDR3aa: ASSFRGQGRKF

len: 13
v_gene: TRBV7-8
CDR3aa: ASSPGGGTNYGYT

len: 13
v_gene: TRBV6-5
CDR3aa: ASSLHTGGQETQY

len: 13
v_gene: TRBV2
CDR3aa: ASRYREGGTDTQY

len: 15
v_gene: TRBV4-2
CDR3aa: ASSQDRIGTGNTEAF

len: 11
v_gene: TRBV6-6
CDR3aa: ASRSRDRGGAF

len: 13
v_gene: TRBV6-1
CDR3aa: ASSEVRIFNEKLF

len: 13
v_gene: TRBV7-9
CDR3aa: ASSSAGLSYNEQF

len: 13
v_gene: TRBV6-5
CDR3aa: ASSRNQGTPYEQY

len: 15
v_gene: TRBV7-2
CDR3aa: ASSLNGRSARLNEQF

len: 12
v_gene: TRBV5-1
CDR3aa: ASSLEGRAYEQY

len: 18
v_gene: TRBV11-2
CDR3aa: ASSLDRIYSMGQPNTEAF

len: 15
v_gene: TRBV7-9
CDR3aa: ASSLAVMGGSKNIQY

len: 11
v_gene: TRBV28
CDR3aa: VAGRARDTEAF

len: 13
v_gene: TRBV2
CDR3aa: ASSDERGLSDVLF

len: 13
v_gene: TRBV11-2
CDR3aa: ASSPGTGGHNEQF

len: 15
v_gene: TRBV4-2
CDR3aa: ASSQDPTGGFTYEQY